This T cell receptor (beta chain) was documented in a study of blood T cell repertoires in COVID-19. Overall study: Acute-phase and convalescent COVID-19 samples originated in the United States, Italy and Spain.

Original handling: It was from reference gene primer amplification that nucleated cell counts were estimated. The data were produced by immunoSEQ multiplex PCR, yet TCRdb's version contains in-frame clones alone and is incomplete. D and trimming come from the DNA, and the V and J calls and clone size come from that table. The sample has more than 140,000 clones; approximately 80% are singletons. Germline lookup yields CDR1 DFQATT and CDR2 SNEGSKA (reference sequence). With V trimmed by 8 bases and J by 1 base, 0 bases remained unmatched. There are 11 residues in the CDR3. Sequencing was carried out using peripheral blood. The chain carries TRBV20-1 and TRBJ1-2; 8 bases match TRBD1. The sequence was collected from a human donor in a cohort sampled during active COVID-19. The DNA of the CDR3 is TGCAGTACAGGGGGTAACTATGGCTACACCTTC. This gives the protein CSTGGNYGYTF.